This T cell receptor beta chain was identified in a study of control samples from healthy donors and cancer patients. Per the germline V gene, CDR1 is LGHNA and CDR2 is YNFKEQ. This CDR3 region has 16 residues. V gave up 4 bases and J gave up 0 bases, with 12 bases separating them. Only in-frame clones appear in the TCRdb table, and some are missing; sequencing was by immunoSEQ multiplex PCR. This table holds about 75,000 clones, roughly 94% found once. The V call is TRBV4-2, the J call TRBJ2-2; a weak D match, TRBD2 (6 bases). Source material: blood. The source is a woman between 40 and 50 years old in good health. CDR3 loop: CASSLSGGANTGELFF. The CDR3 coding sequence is TGTGCCAGCAGCCTTTCGGGCGGGGCGAACACCGGGGAGCTGTTTTTT.